This TCR beta chain was recorded in a study of a mutant IDH1 vaccine in newly diagnosed glioma. Turning to the study itself: Vaccination was launched 4-6 weeks after radiotherapy alone, or with temozolomide cycles.

Specified time point: week 5, during vaccination. It was 300 ug of mutant IDH1 20-mer peptide that made up each vaccine dose, given with topical imiquimod. Each of the donors came in with new WHO grade 3 or 4 astrocytomas that were IDH1-mutant and ATRX-lost. Notes on this clone: Its specificity is not known.

Method: immunoSEQ multiplex PCR; TCRdb's copy keeps in-frame clones and lacks some. The profile shows about 36,000 clones, around 81% of them singletons. Looked up from germline, CDR1 is SGHRS and CDR2 is YFSETQ. V lost 3 bases to trimming and J lost 7 bases, with 11 bases between them. The CDR3 loop spans 12 amino acids. This clonotype was obtained from a man in his forties or fifties with glioma. The chain has TRBV5-1 and TRBJ2-7, with D unresolved. Sequences were derived from PBMCs, sampled from a glioma patient whose treatment included an IDH1 peptide vaccine. The CDR3 region has the DNA TGCGCCAGCAGCTCCCAACAGTTGGAGCAGTACTTC. Encoded protein: CASSSQQLEQYF.